This T cell receptor (beta chain) was profiled in a study of T cells after yellow fever vaccination. A universal primer site and UMIs were added as TCR cDNA was made by 5'RACE template switching. TCRdb re-called the 5' RACE reads with MiXCR, one entry per CDR3 protein. Found here are 600,000 to 750,000 distinct CDR3 sequences, 12% of them singletons; the top ten hold 15%. This clonotype was detected a few times. Its matching antigen is unknown. Study findings and constraints: Subsequent booster samples again held most clones from primary vaccination (around 96% CD4, about 86% CD8).

With 5 bases removed from V and 4 bases from J, the gap between germline ends came to 12 bases. This CDR3 has 14 amino acids. The material was PBMCs, obtained on the day of the yellow fever booster vaccination. This sequence originates from a man aged 25 to 45 who received the YFV17D yellow fever vaccine. The J gene is TRBJ2-1, the V gene TRBV12-3 or TRBV12-4; D might be TRBD1 (6 bases). The CDR3: CASSTSQGYNEQFF. In DNA, the CDR3 is TGTGCCAGCAGTACCTCACAGGGTTACAATGAGCAGTTCTTC.